These T cell receptor beta chains were read from a single sample in a study of blood T cell repertoires in COVID-19. Profiling relied on immunoSEQ multiplex PCR, and the TCRdb table lists in-frame clones only, not all of them. The sample has about 90,000 clones; 91% are singletons. The sample consisted of peripheral blood. Receptor source: a human donor with active COVID-19. The donor label of this sample is uncertain. CDR3s include the opening cysteine and the closing phenylalanine or tryptophan. A D gene is named only where the DNA matches it firmly. A row's size may be missing; if present it is once, few, many or a size class.

v_call: TRBV7-3
d_call: TRBD2
clone_size: -
j_call: TRBJ2-2
cdr3_nt: TGTGCCAGCAGACCTGCGGGACTAGCGGGGACCGGGGAGCTGTTTTTT
cdr3_aa: CASRPAGLAGTGELFF

v_call: TRBV19
d_call: -
clone_size: -
j_call: TRBJ1-5
cdr3_nt: TGTGCCAGCCTATCGGGGGGGGGTAATCAGCCCCAGCATTTT
cdr3_aa: CASLSGGGNQPQHF

v_call: TRBV12-5
d_call: -
clone_size: -
j_call: TRBJ2-5
cdr3_nt: TGTGCTAGTGGTTGGAAAGTTGGGTCGGGGGAGACCCAGTACTTC
cdr3_aa: CASGWKVGSGETQYF

v_call: TRBV5-1
d_call: -
clone_size: -
j_call: TRBJ1-5
cdr3_nt: TGCGCCAGCAGCTTGGCCGCGGGTCAGCCCCAGCATTTT
cdr3_aa: CASSLAAGQPQHF

v_call: TRBV2
d_call: -
clone_size: -
j_call: TRBJ2-3
cdr3_nt: TGTGCCAGCAGTGAAAGGTTGGGTAGCAGGAGGATGGATACGCAGTATTTT
cdr3_aa: CASSERLGSRRMDTQYF

v_call: TRBV5-5
d_call: -
clone_size: -
j_call: TRBJ2-7
cdr3_nt: TGTGCCAGCAGCTTGGTGGGCAGAAGCTCCTACGAGCAGTACTTC
cdr3_aa: CASSLVGRSSYEQYF

v_call: TRBV5-1
d_call: -
clone_size: -
j_call: TRBJ2-3
cdr3_nt: TGCGCCAGCAGCTTGGGTTCTGCGGGGCACACAGATACGCAGTATTTT
cdr3_aa: CASSLGSAGHTDTQYF

v_call: TRBV5-6
d_call: -
clone_size: -
j_call: TRBJ2-7
cdr3_nt: TGTGCCAGCAGCTTGAAGGGACTGCAGATCTACGAGCAGTACTTC
cdr3_aa: CASSLKGLQIYEQYF

v_call: TRBV19
d_call: TRBD1
clone_size: -
j_call: TRBJ1-4
cdr3_nt: TGTGCCACAGTTGGACAGGGTGACGAAAAACTGTTTTTT
cdr3_aa: CATVGQGDEKLFF

v_call: TRBV5-4
d_call: TRBD1
clone_size: -
j_call: TRBJ1-6
cdr3_nt: TGTGCCAGCAGGACACAGGGGTCCCTATATAATTCACCCCTCCACTTT
cdr3_aa: CASRTQGSLYNSPLHF

v_call: TRBV18
d_call: -
clone_size: -
j_call: TRBJ2-3
cdr3_nt: TGTGCCAGCTCACCACGAAAGGGGGGGATGGCAGATACGCAGTATTTT
cdr3_aa: CASSPRKGGMADTQYF

v_call: TRBV5-1
d_call: TRBD2
clone_size: -
j_call: TRBJ2-1
cdr3_nt: TGCGCCAGCAGCTTGGGGTTAGCGGGGTACAATGAGCAGTTCTTC
cdr3_aa: CASSLGLAGYNEQFF

v_call: TRBV28
d_call: -
clone_size: -
j_call: TRBJ1-1
cdr3_nt: TGTGCCAGCACCCTGCGGGGGGCCCGGACTGAAGCTTTCTTT
cdr3_aa: CASTLRGARTEAFF

v_call: TRBV2
d_call: TRBD2
clone_size: -
j_call: TRBJ2-3
cdr3_nt: TGTGCCAGCAGTCGATGGACTAGCGGGGGAGGCACAGATACGCAGTATTTT
cdr3_aa: CASSRWTSGGGTDTQYF

v_call: TRBV19
d_call: -
clone_size: once
j_call: TRBJ1-1
cdr3_nt: TGTGCCAGTAGTAAGACAGGTTTCAACACTGAAGCTTTCTTT
cdr3_aa: CASSKTGFNTEAFF

v_call: TRBV11-2
d_call: -
clone_size: -
j_call: TRBJ2-7
cdr3_nt: TGTGCCAGCAGCTTAAGGAGGGGGCAGTACTTC
cdr3_aa: CASSLRRGQYF

v_call: TRBV7-8
d_call: -
clone_size: -
j_call: TRBJ2-1
cdr3_nt: TGTGCCAGCAGCTTAGGTCGACAGGCGAATGAGCAGTTCTTC
cdr3_aa: CASSLGRQANEQFF

v_call: TRBV19
d_call: -
clone_size: -
j_call: TRBJ1-5
cdr3_nt: TGTGCCAGTAGTATAGATCCGGGGCAGCCCCAGCATTTT
cdr3_aa: CASSIDPGQPQHF

v_call: TRBV13
d_call: TRBD1
clone_size: -
j_call: TRBJ2-7
cdr3_nt: TGTGCCAGCAGCCTATGGGACAGCCCCTACGAGCAGTACTTC
cdr3_aa: CASSLWDSPYEQYF

v_call: TRBV21-1
d_call: -
clone_size: -
j_call: TRBJ1-1
cdr3_nt: TGTGCCAGCAGCAAACTCGGAAGGGCAGGGGTCGATGCTTTCTTT
cdr3_aa: CASSKLGRAGVDAFF

v_call: TRBV6-7
d_call: -
clone_size: -
j_call: TRBJ1-3
cdr3_nt: TGTGCCAGCACCCATGGGGGCAGGGAGAACACCATATATTTT
cdr3_aa: CASTHGGRENTIYF

v_call: TRBV6-4
d_call: -
clone_size: -
j_call: TRBJ1-1
cdr3_nt: TGTGCCAGCAGTGTCCGGGATGGTCCCAACACTGAAGCTTTCTTT
cdr3_aa: CASSVRDGPNTEAFF

v_call: TRBV7-3
d_call: TRBD2
clone_size: -
j_call: TRBJ2-2
cdr3_nt: TGTGCCAGCAGCCCTACTAGCGGGGGACACAGAACCGGGGAGCTGTTTTTT
cdr3_aa: CASSPTSGGHRTGELFF

v_call: TRBV6-5
d_call: TRBD1
clone_size: -
j_call: TRBJ2-7
cdr3_nt: TGTGCCAGCAGCAACTCCCAGGGGGCATGGGAGCAGTACTTC
cdr3_aa: CASSNSQGAWEQYF

v_call: TRBV2
d_call: TRBD1
clone_size: -
j_call: TRBJ2-1
cdr3_nt: TGTGCCAGCAGAAGGACAGGGGGCGAAAATGAGCAGTTCTTC
cdr3_aa: CASRRTGGENEQFF

v_call: TRBV3-1/TRBV3-2
d_call: -
clone_size: -
j_call: TRBJ2-1
cdr3_nt: TGTGCCAGCAGCCAAGTAGACAATGAGCAGTTCTTC
cdr3_aa: CASSQVDNEQFF

v_call: TRBV28
d_call: -
clone_size: once
j_call: TRBJ1-2
cdr3_nt: TGTGCCAGCAGTTACAGAAACTATGGCTACACCTTC
cdr3_aa: CASSYRNYGYTF

v_call: TRBV14
d_call: TRBD1
clone_size: -
j_call: TRBJ2-7
cdr3_nt: TGTGCCAGCAGACGAGGACAGGCCGAGCAGTACTTC
cdr3_aa: CASRRGQAEQYF

v_call: TRBV4-2
d_call: TRBD2
clone_size: -
j_call: TRBJ2-5
cdr3_nt: TGTGCCAGCAGCCAAGTACCGGGGGGATGGAGCCAAGAGACCCAGTACTTC
cdr3_aa: CASSQVPGGWSQETQYF

v_call: TRBV28
d_call: -
clone_size: -
j_call: TRBJ1-1
cdr3_nt: TGTGCCAGCAGCAGTTTATATGGGGGGGATGGCGCTGAAGCTTTCTTT
cdr3_aa: CASSSLYGGDGAEAFF

v_call: TRBV2
d_call: -
clone_size: -
j_call: TRBJ2-7
cdr3_nt: TGTGCCAGCAGTGAATGGGACATCGAGCAGTACTTC
cdr3_aa: CASSEWDIEQYF

v_call: TRBV27
d_call: -
clone_size: -
j_call: TRBJ1-2
cdr3_nt: TGTGCCAGCAGTTTATTTTGGGGCAGTGGCTACACCTTC
cdr3_aa: CASSLFWGSGYTF

v_call: TRBV6-5
d_call: TRBD1
clone_size: once
j_call: TRBJ1-4
cdr3_nt: TGTGCCAGCAGTTACTCGGCAGGGGGCGCGGGGAAACTGTTTTTT
cdr3_aa: CASSYSAGGAGKLFF

v_call: TRBV12-3/TRBV12-4
d_call: -
clone_size: -
j_call: TRBJ2-7
cdr3_nt: TGTGCCAGCAGTTTTTGGCTCTACGAGCAGTACTTC
cdr3_aa: CASSFWLYEQYF

v_call: TRBV18
d_call: -
clone_size: -
j_call: TRBJ2-3
cdr3_nt: TGTGCCAGCTCACCAGGACGACAGGATACAGATACGCAGTATTTT
cdr3_aa: CASSPGRQDTDTQYF

v_call: TRBV19
d_call: TRBD1
clone_size: once
j_call: TRBJ1-2
cdr3_nt: TGTGCCAGTAACCCGGGACAGCTGTATGGCTACACCTTC
cdr3_aa: CASNPGQLYGYTF

v_call: TRBV11-1
d_call: TRBD2
clone_size: -
j_call: TRBJ2-3
cdr3_nt: TGTGCCAGCAGCTTAGAGGCTAGCGGGGACACAGATACGCAGTATTTT
cdr3_aa: CASSLEASGDTDTQYF

v_call: TRBV18
d_call: -
clone_size: -
j_call: TRBJ2-2
cdr3_nt: TGTGCCAGCTCACCACGCCCACTTCTCACCGGGGAGCTGTTTTTT
cdr3_aa: CASSPRPLLTGELFF

v_call: TRBV5-1
d_call: -
clone_size: -
j_call: TRBJ1-1
cdr3_nt: TGCGCCAGCAGTTCTGCAATCGGGTTGAACACTGAAGCTTTCTTT
cdr3_aa: CASSSAIGLNTEAFF

v_call: TRBV5-1
d_call: TRBD2
clone_size: -
j_call: TRBJ2-5
cdr3_nt: TGCGCCAGCATACTGGGACTAGCGGGGAGCGAGGAGACCCAGTACTTC
cdr3_aa: CASILGLAGSEETQYF

v_call: TRBV5-4
d_call: -
clone_size: -
j_call: TRBJ2-3
cdr3_nt: TGTGCCAGCAGCTTGGTGGCAGGGCGGTCAGATACGCAGTATTTT
cdr3_aa: CASSLVAGRSDTQYF

v_call: TRBV6-5
d_call: -
clone_size: few
j_call: TRBJ1-2
cdr3_nt: TGTGCCAGCAGTTACAGCACTCCCGGGACATCCTATGGCTACACCTTC
cdr3_aa: CASSYSTPGTSYGYTF

v_call: TRBV6-4
d_call: TRBD1
clone_size: -
j_call: TRBJ2-5
cdr3_nt: TGTGCCACCTACAGGGGGCCCGTTGAAGAGACCCAGTACTTC
cdr3_aa: CATYRGPVEETQYF

v_call: TRBV24-1
d_call: TRBD2
clone_size: -
j_call: TRBJ2-3
cdr3_nt: TGTGCCACCAGTGATGAGACTAGCGGGGGGGCCCCCACAGATACGCAGTATTTT
cdr3_aa: CATSDETSGGAPTDTQYF

v_call: TRBV28
d_call: -
clone_size: -
j_call: TRBJ1-2
cdr3_nt: TGTGCCAGCAGTTATCGCGTCAACTATGGCTACACCTTC
cdr3_aa: CASSYRVNYGYTF